This entry is about one T cell receptor (beta chain). Its target antigen remains unknown. No much larger clone is present one base from it, and per-base qualities are unavailable. This record belongs to a study of CD8 T cells in Susac syndrome (dated by TCRdb to about 2019). A note on the overall study: Among the sequenced Susac syndrome patients, 5 or 6 had clinically active disease and eight or nine were in clinical remission. At the time of blood withdrawal, Susac syndrome patients were either therapy-naive, taking corticosteroids (with some also receiving IVIg), or on IVIg alone. The study used repertoire sequencing to test whether antigen drove CD8+ T cell activation and differentiation in Susac syndrome.

Peripheral blood CD8+ and CD4+ T cells from healthy donors, Susac syndrome patients and multiple sclerosis patients were profiled by high-throughput TCR beta sequencing. The Susac syndrome patients fulfilled recently defined diagnostic criteria for definite or probable disease. Bulk CD8+ and CD4+ T cells were purified by magnetic negative isolation, whereas CD8+ TEMRA cells were enriched by FACS. Blood was collected in EDTA tubes and processed within 24 hours, with PBMCs isolated through density gradient centrifugation. PBMCs intended for TCR sequencing were frozen in liquid nitrogen and were later thawed in a 37 degrees C water bath. Purity of sorted or isolated CD4+, CD8+ and CD8+ TEMRA cells was at least 90%. What the work shows at the level of the full study, not this receptor alone: The CD4+ T cell repertoire of patients with Susac syndrome showed no detectable clonal expansion. The number of individuals in the TCR sequencing and HLA analysis was recognized as being relatively small.

RNA was extracted using the RNeasy kit, and about 0.45 to 1 ug of the RNA was reverse transcribed with random hexamers. TCR beta CDR3 regions were amplified with the immunoSEQ multiplex PCR assay covering 54 Vbeta and 13 Jbeta segments. Bias from PCR amplification was corrected by using a synthetic template baseline for primer optimization and for computational correction. The study's own analysis went as follows. Reads were assigned to V, D and J genes according to IMGT and analyzed in immunoSEQ Analyzer, with only productive sequences retained. Clonality was computed as one minus Shannon entropy normalized by log2 of the number of productive unique sequences. For each patient and control, public and private clones were evaluated within the 100 most prevalent clones. Clones were defined as Susac-specific if absent from the healthy and MS cohorts, from 1052 published viral clones and from other ImmuneACCESS disease sequences. TCRdb handled the public reads itself, with Q25 trimming in fastp and clone calling in MiXCR, and kept productive beta chains. Duplicate CDR3 protein sequences are folded into a single record with the most common DNA and genes. The V and J calls come from TCRdb's annotation, not from the publication. The sample table holds some 200,000 distinct CDR3 sequences, of which about 94% were seen once. The top ten clonotypes cover around 0.092% of the sample.

Sequencing input: CD4+ T cells from PBMCs. This clonotype was obtained from a human donor with Susac syndrome.

The bases are TGTGCCAGCAGCCAAGATCGACAGTCTGGGGCCAACGTCCTGACTTTC. Translated, this is CASSQDRQSGANVLTF. The rearranged chain carries TRBV3-1 and TRBJ2-6, with a weak D call of TRBD1 (5 bases match). CDR1 and CDR2 were assigned from the germline V gene (reference sequence) as LGHDT and YNNKEL. Counted from cysteine to phenylalanine, this CDR3 has 16 amino acids. Only CDR3 DNA is held: 48 bases, read in frame from base 1. V drops 0 bases and J drops 1 base, leaving 7 bases in between.